What follows describes a single TCR beta chain. This clone's antigen is unknown. The input lacks base qualities; no much larger clone sits a single base away. The sample originates from a study of blood T cells in healthy people across ages (dated by TCRdb to about 2015). Study-wide context: In model experiments, template switching captured roughly one uniquely barcoded TCR beta cDNA molecule for every two T cells. Age-related changes in TCR beta repertoire diversity were measured in the study by deep sequencing normalized with unique cDNA molecular identifiers. The donors were split into four age groups: young (average 16 years), middle-aged (over 35), aged (about 56) and long-lived (roughly 86). Donors of different ages were randomly distributed across sequencing lanes to avoid experimental bias. Two additional independent replicas of 1 million unique cDNA reads from the same blood draw were analyzed for two donors (one aged 18 to 29 and one aged 80 or older). Overall study results and their limits: Estimates of total diversity from one million sequenced T cells were regarded as lower bounds and underestimates. Because donor CMV infection status was unknown, age-related changes in expanded clonotypes were potentially confounded. As age increased, observed TCR beta diversity per million T cells dropped in a roughly linear way, and a significant reduction was already evident by age 40. Bulk unsorted PBMC profiling prevented conclusive comparison of naive and antigen-experienced compartments. Observed TCR beta diversity correlated strongly with the percentage of naive T cells measured by flow cytometry. Compared with the aged group, the long-lived group had more naive CD4+ T cells, fewer expanded clones and increased TCR diversity, suggesting age selection.

The 39 donors, aged 6 to 90 years, were systemically healthy Caucasian individuals from Russia. Each donor gave approximately 9.3 milliliters of peripheral blood, collected into EDTA-treated Vacutainer tubes. Ficoll-Paque density-gradient centrifugation was used to isolate PBMCs, with at least 7 million per sample. Total RNA was extracted from PBMCs with Trizol reagent, with at least 5.5 micrograms obtained per sample. The percentages of naive CD45RAhigh/CD27high T cells were determined by flow cytometry on a PBMC aliquot from every donor. The library was obtained by 5' RACE. TCRdb shows the sequencer as Illumina HiSeq 2500. A second PCR of about 7 to 12 cycles was performed with a sample-barcoded 5' primer and a J-beta primer mix. A unique molecular identifier was introduced onto each TCR beta cDNA molecule by a template-switch 5' adaptor carrying 12 random nucleotides. Each sample yielded at least 2.5 million CDR3-containing paired-end reads. First-strand cDNA synthesis was performed from all RNA using the Mint cDNA synthesis kit, with priming by a TRBC-specific oligonucleotide. After uracil-DNA glycosylase treatment, a first 18-cycle PCR used universal primers M1SS and BC2_uni_R on all cDNA. As for the original processing: For normalization, 1 million high-quality reads were randomly selected from each sample, with every read carrying a distinct molecular identifier. Instead of being binned into consensus sequences, reads that shared molecular identifiers were thrown out. CDR3 identification, clonotype clustering and error correction used MiTCR with a Q25 quality threshold and the strictest error-elimination algorithm. A nonparametric unseen species model using Euler transformation provided a lower-bound estimate of total TCR beta diversity. TCRdb reran the public reads through fastp at Q25 and MiXCR, keeping productive beta chains. Under each unique CDR3 protein, matching rows form one entry showing the most common genes and DNA. TCRdb's processing, not the authors' own work, is the source of the V and J calls. In all, the sample holds about 1.8 million distinct CDR3 sequences, and approximately 50% of those were seen once. Together, the top ten hold less than 2.5% of the sample.

Ends trimmed: V by 3 bases, J by 2 bases; bases unmatched to a gene: 6. CDR1 DFQATT and CDR2 SNEGSKA are derived from the germline V gene (reference sequence). The CDR3, cysteine through phenylalanine, is 15 amino acids long. Here the CDR3 DNA is all that survives: 45 bases in frame from base 1. The source material was blood. This sequence was found in a woman in her thirties or forties in good health. This chain joins TRBV20-1 to TRBJ2-3; 9 of the junction bases match TRBD2. The CDR3 loop reads CSARQRTSATDTQYF. DNA sequence: TGCAGTGCTAGGCAACGGACTAGCGCCACAGATACGCAGTATTTT.